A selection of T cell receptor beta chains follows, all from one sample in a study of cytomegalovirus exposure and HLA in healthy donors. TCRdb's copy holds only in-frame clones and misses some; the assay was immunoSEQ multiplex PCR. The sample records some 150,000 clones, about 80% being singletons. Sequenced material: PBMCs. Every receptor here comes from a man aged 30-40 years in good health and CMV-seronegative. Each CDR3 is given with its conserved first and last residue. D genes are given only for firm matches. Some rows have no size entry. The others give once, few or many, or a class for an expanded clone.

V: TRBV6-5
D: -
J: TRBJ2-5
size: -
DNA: TGTGCCAGCAGTTACAGGAATTCGGGAGAGACCCAGTACTTC
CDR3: CASSYRNSGETQYF

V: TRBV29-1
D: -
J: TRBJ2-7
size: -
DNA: TGCAGCGTAAACCGTGGAGGTAACCTCTCCTACGAGCAGTACTTC
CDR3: CSVNRGGNLSYEQYF

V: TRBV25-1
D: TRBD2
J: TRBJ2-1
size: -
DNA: TGTGCCAGCAGTGACACCGGGACTAGGTTAAAGCAGTTCTTC
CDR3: CASSDTGTRLKQFF

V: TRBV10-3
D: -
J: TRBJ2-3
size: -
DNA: TGTGCCATCAGTGAGTCTGCGGGGCGGCCGGGGGATACGCAGTATTTT
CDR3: CAISESAGRPGDTQYF

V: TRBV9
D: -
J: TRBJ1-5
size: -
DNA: TGTGCCAGCAGCGACGGGGAAGACTTTCAGCCCCAGCATTTT
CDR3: CASSDGEDFQPQHF

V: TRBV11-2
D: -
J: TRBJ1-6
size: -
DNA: TGTGCCAGCAGCTTCGGAGGGGCTGGGTCACCCCTCCACTTT
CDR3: CASSFGGAGSPLHF

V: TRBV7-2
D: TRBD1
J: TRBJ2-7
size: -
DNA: TGTGCCAGCAGCTACTGGGGACAGCGGTCCTACGAGCAGTACTTC
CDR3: CASSYWGQRSYEQYF

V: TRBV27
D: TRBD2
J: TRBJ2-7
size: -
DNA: TGTGCCAGCAGTTCCGTCGGGACTAGCAGGTCCTACGAGCAGTACTTC
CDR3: CASSSVGTSRSYEQYF

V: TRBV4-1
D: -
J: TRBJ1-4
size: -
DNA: TGCGCCAGCAGCCAAGGGACAGCAACTAATGAAAAACTGTTTTTT
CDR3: CASSQGTATNEKLFF

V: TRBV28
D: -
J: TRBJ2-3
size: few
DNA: TGTGCCAGCAGTTCTCCTGGCGGGAGCACAGATACGCAGTATTTT
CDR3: CASSSPGGSTDTQYF

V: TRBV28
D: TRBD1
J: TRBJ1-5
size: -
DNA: TGTGCCAGCAGTTTAAATGATGGGGACAGGAGATTTCATAGCAATCAGCCCCAGCATTTT
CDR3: CASSLNDGDRRFHSNQPQHF

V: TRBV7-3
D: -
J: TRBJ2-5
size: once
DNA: TGTGCCAGCAGCTTAGAGGCAGGGATAACCCAGTACTTC
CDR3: CASSLEAGITQYF

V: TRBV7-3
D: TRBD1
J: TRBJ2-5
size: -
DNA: TGTGCCAGCAGCGGACAGGGCCAAGAGACCCAGTACTTC
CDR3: CASSGQGQETQYF

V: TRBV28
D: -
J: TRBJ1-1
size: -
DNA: TGTGCCAGCAGGGGGCCGAACACTGAAGCTTTCTTT
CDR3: CASRGPNTEAFF

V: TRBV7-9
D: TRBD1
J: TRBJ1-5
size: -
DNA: TGTGCCAGCAGTTACCAACAGGGGAGGCACAATCAGCCCCAGCATTTT
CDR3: CASSYQQGRHNQPQHF

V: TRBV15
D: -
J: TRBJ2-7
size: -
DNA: TGTGCCACCAAAGGGGGTGCCTCCTACGAGCAGTACTTC
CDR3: CATKGGASYEQYF

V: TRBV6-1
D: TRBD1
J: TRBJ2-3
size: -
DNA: TGTGCCAGCTCGGGACAGGGATGGGCAGATACGCAGTATTTT
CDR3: CASSGQGWADTQYF